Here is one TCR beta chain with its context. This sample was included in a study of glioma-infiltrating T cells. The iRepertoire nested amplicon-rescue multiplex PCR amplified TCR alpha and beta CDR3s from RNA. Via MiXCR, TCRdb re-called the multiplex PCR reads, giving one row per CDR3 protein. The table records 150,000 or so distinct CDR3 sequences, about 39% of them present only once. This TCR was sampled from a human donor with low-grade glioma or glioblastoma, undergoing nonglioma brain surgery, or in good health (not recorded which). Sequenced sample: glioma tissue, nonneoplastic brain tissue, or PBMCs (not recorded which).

DNA for the CDR3: TGTGCTAGTGCGATACAGGTCCAAGAGACCCAGTACTTC. Its protein is CASAIQVQETQYF. V and J are TRBV12-5 and TRBJ2-5; a weak D match, TRBD1 (5 bases). Between the trimmed V and J ends, which lost 7 bases and 1 base, there was a span of 10 bases. The CDR3 sequence is 13 residues long. Germline values: CDR1 LGHNT, CDR2 FRNRAP.